Following are 10 T cell receptor beta chains from one sample sequenced in a study of CD8 T cells in Susac syndrome. An amount of RNA that ranged from roughly 0.5 to 1 ug was reverse transcribed with random hexamers. TCRdb analysed the immunoSEQ multiplex PCR reads with MiXCR anew, one entry per CDR3 protein. The sample has fewer than 200,000 distinct CDR3 sequences, just under 95% seen once. Input material: CD4+ T cells from PBMCs. All receptors derive from a human donor in good health.

The V call is TRBV5-1, the J call TRBJ2-7, with 9 bases fitting TRBD1. V lost 4 bases and J lost 5; bases outside the gene matches: 7. This CDR3 comprises 14 residues. Germline assignment: CDR1 SGHRS and CDR2 YFSETQ. CDR3 DNA: TGCGCCAGCAGCCCCTGGGACAGGGTCCACGAGCAGTACTTC. Translation: CASSPWDRVHEQYF. Supplemented by reference TRBV5-1 and TRBJ2-7, the full variable domain reads KAGVTQTPRYLIKTRGQQVTLSCSPISGHRSVSWYQQTPGQGLQFLFEYFSETQRNKGNFPGRFSGRQFSNSRSEMNVSTLELGDSALYLCASSPWDRVHEQYFGPGTRLTVT.

The chain has TRBV20-1 and TRBJ2-1; 10 bases are shared with TRBD2. The CDR3 is 16 amino acids. J gave up 5 bases and V 0 bases, and 7 bases lay outside the gene matches. Per the germline V gene, CDR1 is DFQATT and CDR2 is SNEGSKA (reference sequence). The CDR3 loop reads CSARDLTSGRDNEQFF. CDR3 bases: TGCAGTGCTAGAGATCTTACCAGCGGGAGGGACAATGAGCAGTTCTTC.

V gene TRBV19 combines with J gene TRBJ1-4, with D possibly being TRBD1 (6 bases). Germline V CDR1 and CDR2: LNHDA, SQIVND (reference sequence). Deletions cut 8 bases from V and 4 bases from J, with 14 bases between. The CDR3 extends over 14 amino acids. The CDR3 spells CASGRTAYNEKLFF. The CDR3 DNA sequence: TGTGCCAGTGGCCGGACAGCTTATAATGAAAAACTGTTTTTT.

This clonotype has a single count. J is TRBJ2-2 and V is TRBV6-2 or TRBV6-3, with 7 bases fitting TRBD2. Germline V gene lookup returns CDR1 MNHEY and CDR2 SVGEGT. The CDR3 extends over 14 amino acids. Trimming cost V 7 bases and J 3 bases; bases outside gene matches: 5. This CDR3 is CASTLAGYTGELFF. The CDR3 DNA reads as TGTGCCAGCACCTTAGCGGGTTACACCGGGGAGCTGTTTTTT.

J is TRBJ2-3 and V is TRBV29-1; D perhaps matches TRBD2 (6 bases). There are 14 residues in the CDR3. V lost 2 bases and J 1 base, leaving 10 bases between the germline ends. Germline CDR1 SQVTM, CDR2 ANQGSEA. CDR3 amino acids: CSVERRGGTDTQYF. In nucleotides, the CDR3 is TGCAGCGTTGAACGGCGGGGAGGCACAGATACGCAGTATTTT.

This clonotype came up once. The chain uses TRBV4-2 and TRBJ2-3; 9 bases are shared with TRBD2. Trimming took 5 bases from V and 3 from J; bases not matched to a gene: 6. Germline loops: CDR1 LGHNA, CDR2 YNFKEQ. The CDR3 is made up of 15 amino acids. DNA of the CDR3: TGTGCCAGCAGCTTAGCGGGAGCGGGGACAGATACGCAGTATTTT. Residues: CASSLAGAGTDTQYF.

In nucleotides, the CDR3 is TGTGCCAGCAGCCGCCCATCGGGGACTAGCGCATACGAGCAGTACTTC. Its translation is CASSRPSGTSAYEQYF. The V call is TRBV14, the J call TRBJ2-7; 10 bases are a match to TRBD2. The CDR3 runs to 16 residues. Germline V gene lookup returns CDR1 SGHDN and CDR2 FVKESK. Losses at the gene ends were 4 bases for V and 4 bases for J; bases not matched to a gene: 10.

V usage is TRBV30 and J usage is TRBJ2-1; D gene unclear. The CDR3 is 15 residues long. V was clipped by 3 bases and J by 1 base, with 13 bases between them. CDR1 is GTSNPN and CDR2 is SVGIG in the germline V gene (reference sequence). The CDR3 region is CAWRVRVLSYNEQFF. As DNA, the CDR3 is TGTGCCTGGAGAGTCCGGGTACTTTCCTACAATGAGCAGTTCTTC.

The chain has TRBV20-1 and TRBJ2-7, with D tentatively TRBD2 (6 bases). Germline V gene data show CDR1 as DFQATT and CDR2 as SNEGSKA (reference sequence). The CDR3 is 11 amino acids. V was shortened by 3 bases and J by 6 bases, with 9 bases between the two germline ends. As DNA, the CDR3 is TGCAGTGCTAGGGAGGGGCGCGAGCAGTACTTC. It specifies CSAREGREQYF.

V usage is TRBV9 and J usage is TRBJ2-7; tentatively, D is TRBD1 (5 bases). The CDR3 consists of 13 residues. CDR1 is SGDLS and CDR2 is YYNGEE in the germline V gene. V was clipped by 0 bases and J by 7 bases, with 11 bases between them. The CDR3 is CASSVGMTEEQYF. DNA for the CDR3: TGTGCCAGCAGCGTAGGAATGACAGAGGAGCAGTACTTC. The full variable domain, with the rest looked up from reference TRBV9 and TRBJ2-7, is DSGVTQTPKHLITATGQRVTLRCSPRSGDLSVYWYQQSLDQGLQFLIQYYNGEERAKGNILERFSAQQFPDLHSELNLSSLELGDSALYFCASSVGMTEEQYFGPGTRLTVT.